This T cell receptor (beta chain) was identified in a study of shared T cell receptors in the human thymus. TCRdb keeps only in-frame clones here, not all; method: immunoSEQ multiplex PCR. The sample lists approximately 580,000 clones; approximately 78% were seen once. This same sample was also taken into another study, of human thymus T cells. That work adds: Thymus was obtained from resections taken during corrective heart surgery. V and J gene usage appeared biased in thymic and blood repertoires. Unrelated people showed highly overlapping thymic repertoires, related research reported.

This clonotype was sampled from a boy younger than two with a congenital heart defect. The source material was thymocytes.

The CDR3 here is CASSGQGNQPQHF. As DNA, the CDR3 is TGTGCCAGCAGCGGACAGGGCAATCAGCCCCAGCATTTT. V and J are TRBV27 and TRBJ1-5, with 7 bases aligning to TRBD1. Germline V gives CDR1 MNHEY, CDR2 SMNVEV (reference sequence). Trimming removed 6 bases from V and 2 bases from J; junction bases left unmatched: 1. This CDR3 has 13 amino acids.